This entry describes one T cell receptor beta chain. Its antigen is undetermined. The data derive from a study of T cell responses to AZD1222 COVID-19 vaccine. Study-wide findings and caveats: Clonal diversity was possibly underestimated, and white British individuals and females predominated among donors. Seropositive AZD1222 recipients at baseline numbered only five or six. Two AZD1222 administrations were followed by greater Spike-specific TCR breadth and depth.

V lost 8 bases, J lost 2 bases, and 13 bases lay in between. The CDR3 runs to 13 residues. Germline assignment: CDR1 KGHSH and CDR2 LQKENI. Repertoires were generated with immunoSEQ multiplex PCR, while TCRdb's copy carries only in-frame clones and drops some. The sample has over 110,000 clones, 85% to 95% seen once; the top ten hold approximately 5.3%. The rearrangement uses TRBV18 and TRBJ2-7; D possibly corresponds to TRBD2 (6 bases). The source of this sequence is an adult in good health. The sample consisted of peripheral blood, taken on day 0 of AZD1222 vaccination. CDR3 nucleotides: TGTGCCAGCCGTAGCGGCGACACCTACGAGCAGTACTTC. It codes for CASRSGDTYEQYF.